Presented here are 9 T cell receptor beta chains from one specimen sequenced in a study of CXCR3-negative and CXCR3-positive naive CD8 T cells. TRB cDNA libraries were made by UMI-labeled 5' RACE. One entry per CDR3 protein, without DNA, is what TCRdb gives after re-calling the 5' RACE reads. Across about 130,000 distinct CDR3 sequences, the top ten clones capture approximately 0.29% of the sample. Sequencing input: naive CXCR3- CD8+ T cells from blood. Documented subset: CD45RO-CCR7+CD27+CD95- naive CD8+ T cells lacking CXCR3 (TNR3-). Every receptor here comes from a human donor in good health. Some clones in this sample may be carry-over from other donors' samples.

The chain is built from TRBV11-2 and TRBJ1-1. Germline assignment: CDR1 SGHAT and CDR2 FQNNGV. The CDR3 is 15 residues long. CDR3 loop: CASSLAAGRFSEAFF.

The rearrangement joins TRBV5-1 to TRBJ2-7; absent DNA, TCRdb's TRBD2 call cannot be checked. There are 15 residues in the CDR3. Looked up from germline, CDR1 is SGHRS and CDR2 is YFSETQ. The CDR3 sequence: CASSLSTSGGPEQYF.

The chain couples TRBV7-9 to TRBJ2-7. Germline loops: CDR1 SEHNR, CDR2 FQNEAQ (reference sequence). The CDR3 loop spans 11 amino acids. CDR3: CASSFSHEQYF.

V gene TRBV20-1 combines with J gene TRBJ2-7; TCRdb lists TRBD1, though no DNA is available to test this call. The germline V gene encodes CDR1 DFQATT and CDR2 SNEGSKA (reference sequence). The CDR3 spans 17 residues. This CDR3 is CSARDNPGTGASYEQYF.

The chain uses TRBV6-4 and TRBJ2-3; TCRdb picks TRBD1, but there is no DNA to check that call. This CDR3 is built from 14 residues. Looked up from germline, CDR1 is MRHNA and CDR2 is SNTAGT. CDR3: CASSQAGGTDTQYF.

The CDR3 region is CASSLGRGLYSYEQYF. The J gene is TRBJ2-7, the V gene TRBV28; no DNA is available, so the TRBD1 call from TCRdb remains unchecked. CDR3 length: 16 amino acids. Germline V gene lookup returns CDR1 MDHEN and CDR2 SYDVKM.

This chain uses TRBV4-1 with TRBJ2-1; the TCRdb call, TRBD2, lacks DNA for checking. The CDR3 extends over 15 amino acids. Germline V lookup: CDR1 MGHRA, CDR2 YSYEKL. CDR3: CASRGSGGPYNEQFF.

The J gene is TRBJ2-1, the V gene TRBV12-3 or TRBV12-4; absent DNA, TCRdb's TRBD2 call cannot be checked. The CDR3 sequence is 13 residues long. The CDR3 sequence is CASSLSGDNEQFF.

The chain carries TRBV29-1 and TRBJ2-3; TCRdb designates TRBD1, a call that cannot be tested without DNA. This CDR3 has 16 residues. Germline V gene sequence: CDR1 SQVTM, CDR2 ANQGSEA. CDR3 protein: CSVEAGSVRSTDTQYF.